Given below is one T cell receptor beta chain in context. Its antigen remains unidentified. This sample was taken from a study of blood T cells in healthy people across ages. Study results and limitations: Changes seen in expanded clonotypes were possibly confounded by donor CMV status left unknown. With unsorted PBMCs, a conclusive comparison of naive versus antigen-experienced cells was not possible.

Primers used in a second PCR of about 7 to 12 cycles were a sample-barcoded 5' primer and a J-beta primer mix. Every individual sample yielded 2.5 million or more paired-end reads (each containing CDR3). TCRdb reprocessed the 5' RACE reads with MiXCR, giving one entry per CDR3 protein. This sample carries more than 1.4 million distinct CDR3 sequences, 42% of them seen once, and the ten largest clones take 7.9%. Input material: blood. This TCR derives from a young woman in good health.

The CDR3 sequence: CASSNGTSYEQYF. In nucleotides, the CDR3 is TGTGCCAGCAGCAACGGGACCTCCTACGAGCAGTACTTC. V gene TRBV7-9 combines with J gene TRBJ2-7, with D possibly called TRBD1 or TRBD2 (5 bases each). Germline-derived CDR1 and CDR2 are SEHNR and FQNEAQ (reference sequence). The V gene lost 5 bases and the J gene lost 0 bases, with 8 bases spanning the gap. This CDR3 region has 13 residues.